This T cell receptor (beta chain) was captured in a study of graft-versus-host responses after intestinal transplantation. Study-level information: Anti-thymocyte globulin was used for induction in all recipients, who then took tacrolimus and steroids for roughly three years.

The CDR3 spans 16 residues. Per the germline V gene, CDR1 is SGHRS and CDR2 is YFSETQ. With V trimmed by 4 bases and J by 6 bases, 11 bases remained unmatched. The data were produced by immunoSEQ multiplex PCR, yet TCRdb's version contains in-frame clones alone and is incomplete. The data hold some 140,000 clones, with about 93% observed a single time. Whole-study results and caveats: Marrow from the recipient contained GvH clones, some of which had appeared first in ileum or blood. After transplant, early declines in HvG clones were associated with peak levels of circulating GvH clones.

Comments on this clone: Its specificity is not known.

The sequence came from a human donor who received an intestinal transplant. This chain uses TRBV5-1 with TRBJ2-1, with 9 bases fitting TRBD2. Sequencing used unstimulated CD4+ T cells sorted from spleen or lymph node cells, obtained before intestinal transplant. The CDR3 DNA is TGCGCCAGCAGCCCGAAGGTAGCGGGAGTTACCAATGAGCAGTTCTTC. Translation: CASSPKVAGVTNEQFF.